One and the same sample provided the 21 T cell receptor beta chains below, sequenced in a study of PD-L1 blockade in urothelial cancer. Sequencing was performed with immunoSEQ multiplex PCR; in TCRdb, only in-frame clones are kept and a portion is missing. Among about 100,000 clones listed, about 89% were seen once. The sequencing here drew on PBMCs, taken around atezolizumab (anti-PD-L1) treatment. The origin of the receptors is a woman older than 75 with urothelial cancer.

CDR3: CASSLGPGISGELFF. DNA of the CDR3: TGTGCCAGCAGCTTGGGCCCTGGTATCAGCGGGGAGCTGTTTTTT. The V and J genes are TRBV7-8 and TRBJ2-2; unclear D gene. The CDR3 extends over 15 amino acids. V was cut by 3 bases and J by 7 bases, with 15 bases left in between. In germline, CDR1 is SGHVS, CDR2 FQNEAQ.

The rearrangement uses TRBV6-5 and TRBJ2-7; D is perhaps TRBD2 (5 bases). Looked up from germline, CDR1 is MNHEY and CDR2 is SVGAGI. The ends were cut back, 7 bases at V and 7 bases at J, with 17 bases in the middle. This CDR3 contains 13 residues. CDR3 amino acids: CASTGPITGEQYF. DNA of the CDR3: TGTGCCAGCACCGGACCCATCACGGGGGAGCAGTACTTC.

The V call is TRBV10-3, the J call TRBJ2-7; no firm D call. The CDR3 spans 14 residues. V gave up 2 bases and J gave up 0 bases, with 8 bases separating them. CDR1 is ENHRY, CDR2 SYGVKD, per germline. CDR3 region: CAISEATSSYEQYF. The CDR3 region has the DNA TGTGCCATCAGTGAGGCAACAAGCTCCTACGAGCAGTACTTC.

The chain carries TRBV6-5 and TRBJ1-1; weak D call: TRBD1 (6 bases). This CDR3 is 13 amino acids long. Germline V gene data show CDR1 as MNHEY and CDR2 as SVGAGI. The V gene lost 6 bases and the J gene lost 5 bases, with 13 bases spanning the gap. CDR3 in DNA: TGTGCCAGCAGCCTGCACAGGGCTACTGAAGCTTTCTTT. This translates into CASSLHRATEAFF.

The chain is built from TRBV11-2 and TRBJ2-7; 12 bases are shared with TRBD1. V dropped 5 bases and J dropped 5; count of bases not matched to a gene: 7. There are 15 residues in the CDR3. Germline-derived CDR1 and CDR2 are SGHAT and FQNNGV. CDR3 DNA sequence: TGTGCCAGCAGCCCGGGGACAGGGGGCGTCCACGAGCAGTACTTC. Amino acids: CASSPGTGGVHEQYF.

The V and J genes are TRBV6-1 and TRBJ1-1, with D unresolved. Germline V gene lookup returns CDR1 MNHNS and CDR2 SASEGT. Trimming shortened V by 5 bases and J by 4 bases, and 11 bases separated the two germline ends. CDR3 length: 13 amino acids. DNA of the CDR3: TGTGCCAGCAGTACCGGGAGGAGCACTGAAGCTTTCTTT. Its protein is CASSTGRSTEAFF.

The chain couples TRBV2 to TRBJ2-2; a possible D gene is TRBD2 (5 bases). Germline V CDR1 and CDR2: SNHLY, FYNNEI. This CDR3 contains 14 residues. V lost 7 bases and J lost 6, with 15 bases in between. The CDR3 loop reads CASIERGFAGELFF. The CDR3 region has the DNA TGTGCCAGCATCGAACGAGGGTTCGCCGGGGAGCTGTTTTTT.

The J gene is TRBJ2-1, the V gene TRBV4-1; 12 nucleotides match TRBD2. Per germline, CDR1 MGHRA and CDR2 YSYEKL. The CDR3 extends over 14 amino acids. The junction had 3 bases not matched to a gene; V was cut back by 6 bases and J by 6 bases. CDR3 loop: CASRRLAGVNEQFF. Written as DNA, the CDR3 is TGCGCCAGCAGACGACTAGCGGGAGTCAATGAGCAGTTCTTC.

V gene TRBV11-3 combines with J gene TRBJ2-2; D might be TRBD2 (6 bases). CDR3 length equals 15 residues. Germline assignment: CDR1 SGHNT and CDR2 YENEEA. With 5 bases removed from V and 6 bases from J, the gap between germline ends came to 16 bases. This CDR3 reads CASSPRGSVAGELFF. The DNA of the CDR3 is TGTGCCAGCAGCCCCCGGGGGAGTGTCGCCGGGGAGCTGTTTTTT.

The genes are TRBV7-9 and TRBJ2-1, with 14 bases identical to TRBD2. From germline, CDR1 is SEHNR and CDR2 FQNEAQ (reference sequence). V lost 4 bases, J lost 7 bases, and 6 bases stayed unmatched. The CDR3 runs 16 residues. The CDR3 DNA is TGTGCCAGCAGCTCGGGACTAGCGGGAGTTCGGAATGAGCAGTTCTTC. It specifies CASSSGLAGVRNEQFF.

The rearrangement uses TRBV27 and TRBJ1-1; 7 bases align to TRBD1. V trimming: 4 bases; J trimming: 3 bases; junction bases outside the gene matches: 5. In germline, CDR1 is MNHEY, CDR2 SMNVEV (reference sequence). This CDR3 spans 14 amino acids. The CDR3 nucleotides are TGTGCCAGCAGTTATCAGGGGGAGTACACTGAAGCTTTCTTT. This codes for CASSYQGEYTEAFF.

The chain is built from TRBV6-1 and TRBJ2-7; D is uncertain. The CDR3 runs to 15 residues. V lost 4 bases and J 0 bases, leaving 13 bases between the germline ends. Germline values: CDR1 MNHNS, CDR2 SASEGT. This chain's CDR3 is CASSVEARSSYEQYF. The DNA of the CDR3 is TGTGCCAGCAGTGTCGAAGCGCGAAGCTCCTACGAGCAGTACTTC.

This clone was counted once. V usage is TRBV5-1 and J usage is TRBJ2-1; 7 nucleotides match TRBD2. Germline V gene sequence: CDR1 SGHRS, CDR2 YFSETQ. The CDR3 extends over 16 amino acids. The J segment lost 0 bases and the V segment lost 5 bases, leaving 8 bases of the junction unmatched. This CDR3 reads CASRTPGGSSYNEQFF. CDR3 nucleotide sequence: TGCGCCAGCAGAACCCCGGGCGGGAGCTCCTACAATGAGCAGTTCTTC. The variable domain in full, completed from reference TRBV5-1 and TRBJ2-1, reads KAGVTQTPRYLIKTRGQQVTLSCSPISGHRSVSWYQQTPGQGLQFLFEYFSETQRNKGNFPGRFSGRQFSNSRSEMNVSTLELGDSALYLCASRTPGGSSYNEQFFGPGTRLTVL.

V gene TRBV9 combines with J gene TRBJ1-3; TRBD1 aligns across 8 bases. This CDR3 spans 17 amino acids. V lost 3 bases and J lost 0; bases outside the gene matches: 8. The germline V gene has CDR1 SGDLS and CDR2 YYNGEE. The CDR3 DNA reads TGTGCCAGCAGCGCCTCCCCGGGACAGGACTCTGGAAACACCATATATTTT. Translated: CASSASPGQDSGNTIYF.

This chain joins TRBV30 and TRBJ2-7; 7 nucleotides line up with TRBD1. Germline V gene lookup returns CDR1 GTSNPN and CDR2 SVGIG (reference sequence). CDR3 size: 14 residues. V lost 8 bases to trimming and J lost 5 bases; unmatched junction nucleotides: 15. The CDR3 sequence: CAGETHRGVNEQYF. For the CDR3, the DNA is TGTGCCGGGGAAACCCACAGGGGAGTTAACGAGCAGTACTTC.

The chain uses TRBV9 and TRBJ1-3; the D gene is possibly TRBD1 (5 bases). Trimming pared 4 bases from V and 6 bases from J, leaving 11 bases between. From germline, CDR1 is SGDLS and CDR2 YYNGEE. The CDR3 covers 13 residues. This CDR3 is CASSPRGLNTIYF. The DNA for the CDR3 is TGTGCCAGCAGCCCCCGGGGGTTAAACACCATATATTTT.

The chain uses TRBV15 and TRBJ2-7; D is perhaps TRBD1 (6 bases). Trimming pared 5 bases from V and 1 base from J, leaving 15 bases between. CDR1 LNHNV and CDR2 YYDKDF come from the germline V gene (reference sequence). The CDR3 consists of 15 residues. DNA of the CDR3: TGTGCCACCAGCGAATCCGGGACACCGTCCTACGAGCAGTACTTC. Its translation: CATSESGTPSYEQYF.

This clone was seen only a few times. The chain employs TRBV19 and TRBJ2-1; the D is unclear. V gave up 7 bases and J gave up 0 bases, with 10 bases separating them. The CDR3 runs to 14 residues. The germline V gene has CDR1 LNHDA and CDR2 SQIVND (reference sequence). CDR3 in DNA: TGTGCCAGTACCCCATTTAGCTCCTACAATGAGCAGTTCTTC. Translated: CASTPFSSYNEQFF.

This chain connects TRBV19 to TRBJ1-1; 10 bases align to TRBD1. V shed 7 bases, J shed 6 bases, and the junction held 20 bases outside the gene matches. CDR1 is LNHDA, CDR2 SQIVND, per germline (reference sequence). CDR3 size: 18 residues. The DNA of the CDR3 is TGTGCCAGTACCCGAGGGGTGGGGACAGGGGAGGGAATCGCTGAAGCTTTCTTT. Its protein is CASTRGVGTGEGIAEAFF.

The chain carries TRBV28 and TRBJ1-1; 7 bases map to TRBD1. The CDR3 contains 14 residues. Germline assignment: CDR1 MDHEN and CDR2 SYDVKM. Trimming took 3 bases from V and 5 from J; bases not matched to a gene: 6. CDR3 in amino acids: CASSLDRQVTEAFF. The DNA for the CDR3 is TGTGCCAGCAGTTTGGACAGGCAGGTAACTGAAGCTTTCTTT.

This clone was picked up one time. The chain recombines TRBV19 with TRBJ1-5; D not resolved. V was shortened by 6 bases and J by 0 bases, with 9 bases between the two germline ends. This CDR3 is built from 14 residues. The germline V gene encodes CDR1 LNHDA and CDR2 SQIVND (reference sequence). In nucleotides, the CDR3 is TGTGCCAGTAGGTATACAGATAGCAATCAGCCCCAGCATTTT. Its translation is CASRYTDSNQPQHF.